This T cell receptor beta chain was found in a study of a mutant IDH1 vaccine in newly diagnosed glioma. Study overall: Among treated patients, roughly 62% were male and around 40% female, and mean age was approximately 43 years. Patients arrived already treated with radiotherapy, temozolomide, or both, most having had both.

Clones were sequenced by immunoSEQ multiplex PCR, and TCRdb holds only the in-frame ones, with some missing. The sample consists of roughly 64,000 clones, 74% of them appearing once. A word on this clone: Antigen: not known.

Specified time point: week 35, safety follow-up. Each dose delivered 300 ug of mutant IDH1 20-mer peptide subcutaneously with imiquimod. Patients in the study were vaccinated eight times, receiving shots in weeks 1, 3, 5, 7, 11, 15, 19 and 23. The sample in question was PBMCs, obtained from a glioma patient whose treatment included an IDH1 peptide vaccine. This TCR derives from a man over 45 with glioma.

The CDR3 DNA sequence: TGTGCCAGCAGCTTACCGGGATTTAGCAATCAGCCCCAGCATTTT. Its protein product is CASSLPGFSNQPQHF. This chain uses TRBV28 with TRBJ1-5; D remains ambiguous. CDR3 length equals 15 residues. V lost 6 bases, J lost 0 bases, and 12 bases lay in between. CDR1 is MDHEN, CDR2 SYDVKM, per germline.